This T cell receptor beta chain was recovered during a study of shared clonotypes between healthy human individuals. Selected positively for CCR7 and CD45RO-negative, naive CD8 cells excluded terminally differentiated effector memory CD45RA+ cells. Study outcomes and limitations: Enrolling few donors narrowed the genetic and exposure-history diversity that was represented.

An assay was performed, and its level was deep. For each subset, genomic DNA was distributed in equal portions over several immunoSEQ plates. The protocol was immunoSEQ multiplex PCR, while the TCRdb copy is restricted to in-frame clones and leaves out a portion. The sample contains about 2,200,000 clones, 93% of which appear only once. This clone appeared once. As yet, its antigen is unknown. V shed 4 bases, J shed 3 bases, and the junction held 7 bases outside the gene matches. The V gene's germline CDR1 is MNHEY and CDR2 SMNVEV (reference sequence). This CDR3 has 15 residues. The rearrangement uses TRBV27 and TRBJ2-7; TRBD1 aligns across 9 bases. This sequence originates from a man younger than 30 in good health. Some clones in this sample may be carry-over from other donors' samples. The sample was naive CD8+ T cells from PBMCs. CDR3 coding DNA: TGTGCCAGCAGTTATAGGACAGGGGCGGACTACGAGCAGTACTTC. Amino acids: CASSYRTGADYEQYF.